The clone carrying this T cell receptor (beta chain) was observed many times. The antigen is not known. V shed 5 bases and J 7 bases; nucleotides not matched to a gene: 13. CDR3 length: 15 residues. This sample was included in a study of T-cell reconstitution after alpha-beta-depleted transplantation in children. Unique molecular identifiers were incorporated when the TCRbeta library was constructed. TCRdb independently ran MiXCR on the PCR reads; one entry per CDR3 protein. Counted here are around 200,000 distinct CDR3 sequences, 11% occurring once; the ten biggest clones make up approximately 28%. Study results and caveats: Surviving thymic progenitors and recipient T cells were the source of high TCRbeta diversity at day 60 in some patients. One year post-transplant, T-cell counts and diversity were largely derived from T cells produced anew. Approximately two months post-transplant, alpha-beta T cells reportedly originated from several hundred expanded graft clones.

This TCR was sampled from a child in the first two years of life with acute myeloid leukemia, due to receive a stem cell transplant. The chain joins TRBV12-3 or TRBV12-4 to TRBJ2-7; 8 bases are shared with TRBD1. The sequencing here drew on PBMCs, taken before TCRalphabeta/CD19-depleted stem cell transplant. CDR3 bases: TGTGCCAGCAGTAAGCGGACAGGGTTCTCAGAAGAGCAGTACTTC. Its protein product is CASSKRTGFSEEQYF.